This T cell receptor beta chain was sequenced for a study of blood T cell repertoires in COVID-19 (TCRdb year 2020). About the study as a whole: Samples covering the acute and convalescent phases of COVID-19 were provided by collaborators in the United States, Italy and Spain. The prospective study material was composed of cDNA or gDNA derived from T cells, B-cell-depleted T cells, or PBMCs. Subjects who had been exposed to COVID-19, were actively infected with it, or had recovered from it provided the deeply sampled blood TCRbeta repertoires that made up the dataset. The repertoires were released in a freely available public database meant as a resource for research on the immune response to SARS-CoV-2. Samples were obtained from the ongoing ImmuneRACE study (first 160 participants) and from some 1,300 subjects provided by 6 global collaborators. Sample metadata almost always included a de-identified subject ID, COVID-19 status, age in years and sex. Where HLA class I and class II types were available, the types were taken from metadata supplied by the sample provider, not from assay-based typing.

In the case of this clone: Its antigen target is currently unknown. No quality values exist for individual bases; no much larger clone is one base distant.

The CDR1 and CDR2 encoded by the germline V gene are MDHEN and SYDVKM. Reading from cysteine to phenylalanine, the CDR3 counts 13 amino acids. Kept here is only the CDR3 DNA, which spans 39 bases and is read in frame from base 1. V was cut back by 2 bases and J by 10 bases, leaving a gap of 9 bases between them. Broader findings and caveats from the paper: How much clinical and demographic metadata was included differed by source and by participant, and the metadata was provided uncurated.

Whole blood was collected in K2EDTA tubes by collaborating institutions according to the institutions' own protocols. Collaborator samples were shipped for TCRbeta analysis as frozen whole blood, isolated PBMCs, or DNA extracted from either sample type. The immunoSEQ Assay, a bias-controlled multiplex PCR, was used to amplify TCRbeta CDR3 regions from genomic DNA. The original pipeline was this. The number of nucleated cells in each sample was estimated by amplification of reference gene primers within the assay. To quantify the absolute abundance of each unique TCRbeta CDR3 rearrangement, sequence reads were collapsed and filtered. For each sample, productive Simpson clonality was calculated as the square root of Simpson's diversity index over productive rearrangements. This is the immuneACCESS table as TCRdb keeps it, with only in-frame sequences that have V and J called. A part of the clones is gone; compared with another copy, unresolved V genes explain less than half, and the rest is unexplained. V, J and clone size reflect that table, while D and trimming were determined from the DNA. For this sample there are around 50,000 clones; approximately 88% appear just once. In total, the top ten clones hold roughly 55% of the sample.

The chain links TRBV28 with TRBJ1-6, with the D segment identity uncertain. This clonotype was sampled from an older man with acute or convalescent COVID-19. The sample comprised peripheral blood. In nucleotides, the sequence is TGTGCCAGCAGTTTAGGGCGACCATCACCCCTCCACTTT. This gives the protein CASSLGRPSPLHF. With all but the CDR3 taken from the reference TRBV28 and TRBJ1-6 genes, the full variable domain is: DVKVTQSSRYLVKRTGEKVFLECVQDMDHENMFWYRQDPGLGLRLIYFSYDVKMKEKGDIPEGYSVSREKKERFSLILESASTNQTSMYLCASSLGRPSPLHFGNGTRLTVT.